This T cell receptor beta chain was sequenced during a study of cytomegalovirus exposure and HLA in healthy donors. Of note for this clone: Its specificity is not known.

This PCR relied on a set of 60 Vbeta primers and 13 Jbeta primers. The table came from immunoSEQ multiplex PCR; TCRdb's copy has only in-frame clones and leaves some out. This sample's clone table lists approximately 72,000 clones. Points from the study as a whole: Reported findings show TCR beta sequences accurately forecast HLA-A and HLA-B alleles in most subjects. The CMV antigen specificity of a few CMV-associated chains was confirmed through in vitro analysis. An analysis done earlier found most TCR beta V segments productive about 90% or about 30% of the time.

V lost 0 bases to trimming and J lost 3 bases, with 7 bases between them. The V gene's germline CDR1 is SGHDT and CDR2 YYEEEE. The CDR3 is 13 residues long. The clonotype comes from a man aged 35 to 55 in good health and CMV-seronegative. The chain joins TRBV5-6 to TRBJ2-7, with D unresolved. Source material: PBMCs. The CDR3 reads CASSLAVSYEQYF. In DNA form, the CDR3 reads TGTGCCAGCAGCTTGGCGGTGAGCTACGAGCAGTACTTC.